The following is a T cell receptor beta chain sequence with its context. No antigen is known for it. The data originate from a study of neoadjuvant anti-PD-1 for oral cavity cancer. Study as a whole: Most patients had three to four biweekly doses of 3 mg/kg nivolumab before resection. Patients without progression got a fourth dose around day 43.

Study conclusions and caveats: Higher pretreatment Treg/Th17 ratios tracked higher pretreatment blood clonality.

The CDR3 totals 13 residues. Germline CDR1 reads SGHTA; CDR2 reads FQGTGA. Trimming removed 4 bases at V and 5 bases at J, with 11 bases between. Only in-frame clones appear in the TCRdb table, and some are missing; sequencing was by immunoSEQ multiplex PCR. Of 80,000 to 95,000 clones listed, more than 80% were seen once; the top ten hold 2.5% to 3.5%. The source of this sequence is a person aged 40 to 85 with oral cavity squamous cell carcinoma. This chain links TRBV7-3 with TRBJ1-1; D gene uncertain. The sequencing here drew on PBMCs, taken before nivolumab (anti-PD-1) treatment. CDR3: CASSSEPWTEAFF. CDR3 nucleotides: TGTGCCAGCAGCTCGGAGCCGTGGACTGAAGCTTTCTTT.